Detailed here is one T cell receptor beta chain. During active infection, Seattle patients enrolled and were then monitored through disease. Germline CDR1 reads KGHSH; CDR2 reads LQKENI. CDR3 length: 14 amino acids. V was cut by 6 bases and J by 0 bases, with 11 bases left in between. This sample is part of a study of blood T cell repertoires in COVID-19. Study-wide context: Samples representing acute and convalescent COVID-19 were sourced from the United States, Italy and Spain. In each case, the material was cDNA or gDNA derived from T cells, B-cell-depleted T cells, or PBMCs.

How the authors handled the data: By means of reference gene primer amplification, nucleated cell counts were estimated. Here immunoSEQ multiplex PCR was the method, and the copy in TCRdb shows in-frame clones only, minus some. V and J calls and clone size are those listed in that table; D and trimming were worked out from the DNA. Of 500,000 to 600,000 clones listed, roughly nine tenths were seen once; the top ten hold roughly 8.3%. Sequencing used peripheral blood. J is TRBJ1-2 and V is TRBV18, with TRBD1 as a possible D gene (5 bases). The TCR originated in a woman aged 45-59 years with COVID-19, enrolled during active disease. The CDR3 DNA reads as TGTGCCAGCTCGCGGGACGGGACTAACTATGGCTACACCTTC. This translates into CASSRDGTNYGYTF.